This T cell receptor beta chain was sequenced during a study of blood T cell repertoires in COVID-19. Study-wide context: T cells, B-cell-depleted T cells, or PBMCs supplied cDNA or gDNA.

The table came from immunoSEQ multiplex PCR; TCRdb's copy has only in-frame clones and leaves some out. Of about 200,000 clones listed, more than 75% are singletons. This CDR3 comprises 15 residues. Trimming removed 5 bases at V and 1 base at J, with 15 bases between. Germline V CDR1 and CDR2: KGHSH, LQKENI. This sequence originates from an elderly woman with acute or convalescent COVID-19. The rearrangement uses TRBV18 and TRBJ2-7; the D gene is possibly TRBD2 (6 bases). Specimen: peripheral blood. The CDR3 loop is CASSIQSSASYEQYF. CDR3 DNA sequence: TGTGCCAGCTCAATCCAGTCTAGCGCATCCTACGAGCAGTACTTC.